This T cell receptor (beta chain) was sequenced for a study of beta chain features in type 1 diabetes. Study-wide results and caveats: Relative to healthy donors, patients appeared to have naive, central memory and Treg TCRB repertoires that were more similar.

This CDR3 is 14 amino acids long. Germline-derived CDR1 and CDR2 are MNHEY and SVGAGI. With 2 bases removed from V and 5 bases from J, the gap between germline ends came to 12 bases. Of the isolated RNA, all was reverse transcribed, and so the sequenced material was expressed TCRB transcripts. This table comes from immunoSEQ multiplex PCR, and its TCRdb copy is limited to in-frame clones, with some not included. Among about 300,000 clones listed, roughly 8% were seen once. This clone was detected once. What it binds is unknown. Other DNA sequences within the sample encode an identical CDR3. CD45RO/CCR7/CD25/CD127/CD95/CD27 staining was used to isolate CD4+ naive, central memory, regulatory and stem cell-like memory cells by sorting.

This receptor was taken from a woman between 18 and 29 years old in good health. The chain has TRBV6-5 and TRBJ1-2; tentative D call: TRBD1 (6 bases). Sequenced input: central memory CD4+ T cells from blood. The CDR3 DNA sequence: TGTGCCAGCAGTTACGGGGGGCAGCCATATGGCTACACCTTC. The encoded protein is CASSYGGQPYGYTF.